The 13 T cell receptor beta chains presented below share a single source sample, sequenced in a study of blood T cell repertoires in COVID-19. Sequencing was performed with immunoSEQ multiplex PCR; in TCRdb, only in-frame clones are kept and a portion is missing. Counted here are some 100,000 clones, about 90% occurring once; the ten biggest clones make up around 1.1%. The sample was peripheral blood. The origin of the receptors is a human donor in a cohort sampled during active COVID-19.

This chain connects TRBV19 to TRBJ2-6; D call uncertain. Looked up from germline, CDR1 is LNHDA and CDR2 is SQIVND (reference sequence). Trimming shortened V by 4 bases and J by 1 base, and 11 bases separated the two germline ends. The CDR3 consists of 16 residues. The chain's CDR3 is CASSTSGLSGANVLTF. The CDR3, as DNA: TGTGCCAGTAGTACCTCTGGCCTGTCTGGGGCCAACGTCCTGACTTTC.

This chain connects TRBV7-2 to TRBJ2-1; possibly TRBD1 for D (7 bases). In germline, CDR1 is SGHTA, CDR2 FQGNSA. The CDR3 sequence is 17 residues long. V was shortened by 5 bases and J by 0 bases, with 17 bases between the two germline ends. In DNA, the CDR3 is TGTGCCAGCAGCCCCGCAGGGGGGTACAGCTCCTACAATGAGCAGTTCTTC. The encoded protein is CASSPAGGYSSYNEQFF.

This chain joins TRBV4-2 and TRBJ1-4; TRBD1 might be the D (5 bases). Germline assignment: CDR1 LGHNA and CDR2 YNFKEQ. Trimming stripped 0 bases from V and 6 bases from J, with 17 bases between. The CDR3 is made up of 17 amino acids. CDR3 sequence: CASSQDKAGAGDEKLFF. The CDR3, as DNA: TGTGCCAGCAGCCAAGATAAGGCGGGCGCGGGGGATGAAAAACTGTTTTTT.

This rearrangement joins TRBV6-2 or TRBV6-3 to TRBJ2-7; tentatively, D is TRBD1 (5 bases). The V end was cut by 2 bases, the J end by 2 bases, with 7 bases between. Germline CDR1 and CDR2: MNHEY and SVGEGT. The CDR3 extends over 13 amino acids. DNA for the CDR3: TGTGCCAGCAGTTACAAGGACACCTACGAGCAGTACTTC. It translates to CASSYKDTYEQYF.

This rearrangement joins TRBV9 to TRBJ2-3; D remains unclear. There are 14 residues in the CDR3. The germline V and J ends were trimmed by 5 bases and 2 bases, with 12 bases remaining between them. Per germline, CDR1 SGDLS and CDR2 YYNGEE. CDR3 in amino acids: CASSYNTITDTQYF. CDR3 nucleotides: TGTGCCAGCAGTTATAACACCATCACAGATACGCAGTATTTT. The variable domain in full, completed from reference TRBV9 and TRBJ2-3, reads DSGVTQTPKHLITATGQRVTLRCSPRSGDLSVYWYQQSLDQGLQFLIQYYNGEERAKGNILERFSAQQFPDLHSELNLSSLELGDSALYFCASSYNTITDTQYFGPGTRLTVL.

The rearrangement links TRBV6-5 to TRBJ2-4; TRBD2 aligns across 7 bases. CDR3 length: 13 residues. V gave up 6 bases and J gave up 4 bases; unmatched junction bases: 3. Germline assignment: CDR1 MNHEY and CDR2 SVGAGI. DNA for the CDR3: TGTGCCAGCAGGGCTAGCGGTAAAAACATTCAGTACTTC. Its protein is CASRASGKNIQYF.

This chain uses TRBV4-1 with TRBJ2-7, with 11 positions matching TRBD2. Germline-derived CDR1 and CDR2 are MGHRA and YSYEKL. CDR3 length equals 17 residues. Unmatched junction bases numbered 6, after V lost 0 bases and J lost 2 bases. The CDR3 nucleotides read TGCGCCAGCAGCCAAGAAATAGCGGGAGGGTCCCCCTACGAGCAGTACTTC. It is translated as CASSQEIAGGSPYEQYF.

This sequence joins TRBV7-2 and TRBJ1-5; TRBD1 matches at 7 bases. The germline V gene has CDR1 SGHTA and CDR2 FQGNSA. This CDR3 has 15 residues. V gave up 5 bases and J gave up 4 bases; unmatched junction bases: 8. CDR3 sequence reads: CASSPWTGPNQPQHF. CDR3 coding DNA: TGTGCCAGCAGCCCGTGGACAGGCCCAAATCAGCCCCAGCATTTT.

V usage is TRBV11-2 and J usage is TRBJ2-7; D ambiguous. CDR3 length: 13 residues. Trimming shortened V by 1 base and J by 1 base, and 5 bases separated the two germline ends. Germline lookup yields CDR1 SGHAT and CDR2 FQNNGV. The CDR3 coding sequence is TGTGCCAGCAGCTTAGGTCGTTCCTACGAGCAGTACTTC. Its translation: CASSLGRSYEQYF.

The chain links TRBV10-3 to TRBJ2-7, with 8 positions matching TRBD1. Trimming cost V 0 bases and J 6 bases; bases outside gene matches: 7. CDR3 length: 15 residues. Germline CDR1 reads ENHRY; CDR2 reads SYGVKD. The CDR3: CAISESMDRDSEQYF. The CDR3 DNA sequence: TGTGCCATCAGTGAGTCGATGGACAGGGATAGCGAGCAGTACTTC.

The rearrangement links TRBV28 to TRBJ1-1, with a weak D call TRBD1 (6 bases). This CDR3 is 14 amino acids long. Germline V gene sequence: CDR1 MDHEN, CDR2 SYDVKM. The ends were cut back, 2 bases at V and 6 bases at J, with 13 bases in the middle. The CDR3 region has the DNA TGTGCCAGCAGTTTAGGGGGCAGACGGTCTGAAGCTTTCTTT. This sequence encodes CASSLGGRRSEAFF.

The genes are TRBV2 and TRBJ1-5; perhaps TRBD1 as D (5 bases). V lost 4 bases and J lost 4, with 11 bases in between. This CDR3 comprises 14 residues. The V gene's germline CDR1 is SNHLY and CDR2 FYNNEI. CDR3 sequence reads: CASSAGRENQPQHF. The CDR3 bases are TGTGCCAGCAGTGCGGGCAGGGAAAATCAGCCCCAGCATTTT.

DNA for the CDR3: TGTGCCAGTAGGAAAGAAACCTTTTCGACGGGGAACACTGAAGCTTTCTTT. Protein sequence: CASRKETFSTGNTEAFF. V is TRBV19 and J is TRBJ1-1; D is unresolved. With 6 bases removed from V and 1 base from J, the gap between germline ends came to 21 bases. This CDR3 has 17 amino acids. From germline, CDR1 is LNHDA and CDR2 SQIVND (reference sequence).